This T cell receptor (beta chain) derives from a study of identical twins. Study results and caveats: Reduced insertions were recorded for abundant cord blood beta clonotypes, with no such pattern in memory repertoires. Twin-shared out-of-frame alpha sequences were enriched for low generation probability. Twins' excess sharing was less marked for out-of-frame beta sequences.

All donors were healthy Caucasians. CDR1 MNHEY and CDR2 SVGEGT come from the germline V gene. The CDR3 sequence is 11 residues long. V gave up 8 bases and J gave up 3 bases, with 8 bases separating them. TCRdb processed the 5' RACE reads anew with MiXCR; each CDR3 protein has one entry. The sample has approximately 410,000 distinct CDR3 sequences; roughly 18% are singletons. The sample holds a few counts of this clonotype. Its antigen remains unidentified. The clonotype comes from a middle-aged man in good health. This chain joins TRBV6-2 or TRBV6-3 and TRBJ2-7; maybe TRBD1 (6 bases). Material: naive T cells sorted from blood. The CDR3 protein is CASEGGYEQYF. CDR3 bases: TGTGCCAGCGAAGGGGGCTACGAGCAGTACTTC.